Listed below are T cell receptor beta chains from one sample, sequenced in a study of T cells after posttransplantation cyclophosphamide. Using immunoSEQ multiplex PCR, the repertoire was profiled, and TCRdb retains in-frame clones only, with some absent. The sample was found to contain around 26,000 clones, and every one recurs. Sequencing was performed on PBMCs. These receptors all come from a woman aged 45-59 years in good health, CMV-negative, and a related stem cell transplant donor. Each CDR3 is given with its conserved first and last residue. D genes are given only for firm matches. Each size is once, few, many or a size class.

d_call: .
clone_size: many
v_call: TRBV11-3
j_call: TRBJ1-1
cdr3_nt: TGTGCCAGCAGCTCCCTGACAACTACTGAAGCTTTCTTT
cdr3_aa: CASSSLTTTEAFF

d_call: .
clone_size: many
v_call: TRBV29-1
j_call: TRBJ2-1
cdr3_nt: TGCAGCGTTGGGGTAGCGTCCCTGGGTTCCTACAATGAGCAGTTCTTC
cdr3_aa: CSVGVASLGSYNEQFF

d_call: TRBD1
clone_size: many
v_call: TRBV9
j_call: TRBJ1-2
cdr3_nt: TGTGCCAGCAGATTAGGGGGCTCTAACTATGGCTACACCTTC
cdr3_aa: CASRLGGSNYGYTF

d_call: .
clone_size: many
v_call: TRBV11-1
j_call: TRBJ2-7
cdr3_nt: TGTGCCAGCAGCTTATGGGACACCTCCTACGAGCAGTACTTC
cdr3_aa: CASSLWDTSYEQYF

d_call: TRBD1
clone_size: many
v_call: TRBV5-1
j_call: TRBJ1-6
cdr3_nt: TGCGCCAGTAAAGAGGGACAGGGGCCTCAGACCTATAATTCACCCCTCCACTTT
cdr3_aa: CASKEGQGPQTYNSPLHF

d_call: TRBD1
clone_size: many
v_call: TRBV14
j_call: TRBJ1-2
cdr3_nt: TGTGCCAGCAGCCACGGGACAGTACTTACTAACTATGGCTACACCTTC
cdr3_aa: CASSHGTVLTNYGYTF

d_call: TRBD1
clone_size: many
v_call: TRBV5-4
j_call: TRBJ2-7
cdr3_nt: TGTGCCAGCAGCATTGGACAGGGGAGAGACGAGCAGTACTTC
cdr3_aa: CASSIGQGRDEQYF

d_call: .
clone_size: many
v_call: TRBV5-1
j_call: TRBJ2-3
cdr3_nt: TGCGCCAGCACCGGGATCGTGGGGACAGATACGCAGTATTTT
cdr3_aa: CASTGIVGTDTQYF

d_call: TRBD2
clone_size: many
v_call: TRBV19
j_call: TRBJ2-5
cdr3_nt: TGTGCCAGTAGTTATGGGGGTAGCGGGGAGGGAGAGACCCAGTACTTC
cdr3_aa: CASSYGGSGEGETQYF

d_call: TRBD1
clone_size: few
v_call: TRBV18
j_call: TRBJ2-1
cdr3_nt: TGTGCCAGCTCACCAAGGGACAGGGACAATGAGCAGTTCTTC
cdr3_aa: CASSPRDRDNEQFF

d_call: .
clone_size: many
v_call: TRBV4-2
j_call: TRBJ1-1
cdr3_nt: TGTGCCAGCAGCCTACCCGGGGCCGGAGGGACTGAAGCTTTCTTT
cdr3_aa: CASSLPGAGGTEAFF

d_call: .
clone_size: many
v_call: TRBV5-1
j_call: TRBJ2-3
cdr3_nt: TGCGCCAGCAGCTCGACAGGGACTAGCACAGATACGCAGTATTTT
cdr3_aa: CASSSTGTSTDTQYF

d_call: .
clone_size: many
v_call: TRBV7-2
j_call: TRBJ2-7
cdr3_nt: TGTGCCAGCAGCTTAGGCCCAGGGGCCGCCTCCTACGAGCAGTACTTC
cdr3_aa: CASSLGPGAASYEQYF

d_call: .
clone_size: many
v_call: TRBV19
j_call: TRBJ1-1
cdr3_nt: TGTGCCAGTAGTCAGACACTGAACACTGAAGCTTTCTTT
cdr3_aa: CASSQTLNTEAFF

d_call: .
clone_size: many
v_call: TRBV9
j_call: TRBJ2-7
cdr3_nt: TGTGCCAGCAGCGTAGGGGTTAGCGGAAAACCCTACGAGCAGTACTTC
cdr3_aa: CASSVGVSGKPYEQYF

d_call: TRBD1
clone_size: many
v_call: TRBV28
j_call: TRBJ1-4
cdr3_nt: TGTGCCAGCAGTTTATTGGACAGGGGCCATGAAAAACTGTTTTTT
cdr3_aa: CASSLLDRGHEKLFF

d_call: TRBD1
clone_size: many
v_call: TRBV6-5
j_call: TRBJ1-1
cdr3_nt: TGTGCCAGCAGGGGACAGGGAGAAGCTTTCTTT
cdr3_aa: CASRGQGEAFF

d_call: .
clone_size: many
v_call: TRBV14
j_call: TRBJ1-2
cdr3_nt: TGTGCCAGCAGCCAAGTACAGGGAAAGGACTATGGCTACACCTTC
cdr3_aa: CASSQVQGKDYGYTF

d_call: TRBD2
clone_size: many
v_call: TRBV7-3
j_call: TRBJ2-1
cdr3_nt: TGTGCCAGCAGCACCCAGACTAGCGGGGGGTACAATGAGCAGTTCTTC
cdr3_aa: CASSTQTSGGYNEQFF

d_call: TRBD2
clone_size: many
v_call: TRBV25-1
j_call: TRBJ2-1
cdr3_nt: TGTGCCAGCAGTGGCTTCCTAGCGGGAGGGAACAATGAGCAGTTCTTC
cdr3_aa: CASSGFLAGGNNEQFF

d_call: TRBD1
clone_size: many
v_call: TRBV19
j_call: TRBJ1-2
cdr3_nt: TGTGCCAGTAGTCCGATTCATCACGGGACAGGGGGTCTCGACTATGGCTACACCTTC
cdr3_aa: CASSPIHHGTGGLDYGYTF

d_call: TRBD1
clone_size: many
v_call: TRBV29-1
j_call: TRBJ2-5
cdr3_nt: TGCAGCGAATCCCAGGGGGCAGAGACCCAGTACTTC
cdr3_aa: CSESQGAETQYF

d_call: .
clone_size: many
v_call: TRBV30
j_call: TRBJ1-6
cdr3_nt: TGTGCCTGGAGTTCGCGACTGCCCCTCCACTTT
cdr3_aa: CAWSSRLPLHF

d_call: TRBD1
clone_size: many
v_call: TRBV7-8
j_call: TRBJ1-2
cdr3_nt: TGTGCCAGCAGCAACCGGGACAGGCACTATGGCTACACCTTC
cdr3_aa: CASSNRDRHYGYTF

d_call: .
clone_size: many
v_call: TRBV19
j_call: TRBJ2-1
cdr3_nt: TGTGCCAGTAGTACCTCACAGGGATGGAATGAGCAGTTCTTC
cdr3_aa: CASSTSQGWNEQFF

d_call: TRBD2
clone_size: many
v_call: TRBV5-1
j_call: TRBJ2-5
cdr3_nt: TGCGCCAGCAGCTTGGAGGTGCTAGCGGGGGGGCAAGAGACCCAGTACTTC
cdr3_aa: CASSLEVLAGGQETQYF

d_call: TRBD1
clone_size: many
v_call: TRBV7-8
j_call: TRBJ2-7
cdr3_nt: TGTGCCAGCAGCGGGGACAGGGACTACGAGCAGTACTTC
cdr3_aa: CASSGDRDYEQYF

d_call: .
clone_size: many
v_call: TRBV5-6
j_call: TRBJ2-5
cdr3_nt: TGTGCCAGCAGCCAAAACAGCTTACAAGAGACCCAGTACTTC
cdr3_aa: CASSQNSLQETQYF

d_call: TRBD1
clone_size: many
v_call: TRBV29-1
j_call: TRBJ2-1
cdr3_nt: TGCAGCGTTGGGGGTTACAGGGGGCCGAGGAATGAGCAGTTCTTC
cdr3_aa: CSVGGYRGPRNEQFF

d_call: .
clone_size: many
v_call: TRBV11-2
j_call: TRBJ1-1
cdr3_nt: TGTGCCAGCAGCTTAGATGGCAAGAACACTGAAGCTTTCTTT
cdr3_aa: CASSLDGKNTEAFF

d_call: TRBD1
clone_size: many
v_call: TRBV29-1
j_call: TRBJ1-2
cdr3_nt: TGCAGCGTCCCTCAGGGGGCAAATGGCTACACCTTC
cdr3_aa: CSVPQGANGYTF

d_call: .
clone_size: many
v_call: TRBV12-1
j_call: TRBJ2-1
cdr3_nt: TGTGCCAGCAGCTCCCCTAAGCAGTTCTTC
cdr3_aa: CASSSPKQFF

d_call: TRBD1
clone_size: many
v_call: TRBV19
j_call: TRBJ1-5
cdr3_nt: TGTGCCAGTAGTGTGACCCGGCCGGGACAGGGCAATCAGCCCCAGCATTTT
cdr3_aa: CASSVTRPGQGNQPQHF